The 19 T cell receptor beta chains below come from one sample, sequenced in a study of cytomegalovirus exposure and HLA in healthy donors. PCR amplification relied on 60 Vbeta primers (plus 13 Jbeta primers). Produced via immunoSEQ multiplex PCR; TCRdb's table is partial and in-frame only. The sample contains around 170,000 clones, 76% of which appear only once. Sequenced: PBMCs. These receptors were obtained from a man between 18 and 29 years old in good health and CMV-seronegative.

V gene TRBV6-1 combines with J gene TRBJ1-6; possibly TRBD1 for D (6 bases). The CDR3 covers 15 residues. Per the germline V gene, CDR1 is MNHNS and CDR2 is SASEGT. V gave up 6 bases and J gave up 7 bases, with 16 bases separating them. CDR3 in amino acids: CASRTIQGLNSPLHF. The CDR3 region has the DNA TGTGCCAGCAGGACAATACAGGGCCTAAATTCACCCCTCCACTTT.

The DNA for the CDR3 is TGTGCCAGCTCGCGTCCGGGACAGGGTAGGTACGAGCAGTACTTC. Encoded protein: CASSRPGQGRYEQYF. The rearrangement uses TRBV28 and TRBJ2-7, with TRBD1 matching 9 bases. In germline, CDR1 is MDHEN, CDR2 SYDVKM. After removal of 8 bases from V and 4 bases from J, the junction contained 12 bases not matched to a gene. This CDR3 has 15 amino acids. Supplemented by reference TRBV28 and TRBJ2-7, the full variable domain reads DVKVTQSSRYLVKRTGEKVFLECVQDMDHENMFWYRQDPGLGLRLIYFSYDVKMKEKGDIPEGYSVSREKKERFSLILESASTNQTSMYLCASSRPGQGRYEQYFGPGTRLTVT.

In DNA form, the CDR3 reads TGTGCCTGGAGTCGTCGGGTAGTCACTGAAGCTTTCTTT. Translation gives CAWSRRVVTEAFF. The chain has TRBV30 and TRBJ1-1, with D unclear. The CDR3 runs 13 residues. Trimming left V 2 bases short and J 4 bases short, with 11 bases between. Looked up from germline, CDR1 is GTSNPN and CDR2 is SVGIG (reference sequence).

This chain links TRBV2 with TRBJ2-3; a possible D gene is TRBD2 (7 bases). CDR1 is SNHLY, CDR2 FYNNEI, per germline. Deletions cut 5 bases from V and 8 bases from J, with 17 bases between. The CDR3 consists of 14 residues. CDR3 loop: CASSLTRGEGTQYF. DNA of the CDR3: TGTGCCAGCAGTTTGACTAGGGGGGAGGGTACGCAGTATTTT.

This clone was seen once. The chain carries TRBV30 and TRBJ1-5, with D possibly TRBD1 on 5 matching bases. This CDR3 comprises 13 residues. Trimming shortened V by 0 bases and J by 5 bases, and 8 bases separated the two germline ends. CDR1 and CDR2 from the germline V gene are GTSNPN and SVGIG (reference sequence). The CDR3 nucleotides are TGTGCCTGGAGTGTAGACAGCGATCAGCCCCAGCATTTT. Translating gives CAWSVDSDQPQHF. Combining the CDR3 with reference TRBV30 and TRBJ1-5 gives the whole variable domain SQTIHQWPATLVQPVGSPLSLECTVEGTSNPNLYWYRQAAGRGLQLLFYSVGIGQISSEVPQNLSASRPQDRQFILSSKKLLLSDSGFYLCAWSVDSDQPQHFGDGTRLSIL.

On this clone itself: Its ends do not fully match the called genes, so a read error is possible. This sequence joins TRBV30 and TRBJ2-7, with TRBD2 as a possible D gene (6 bases). CDR1 GTSNPN and CDR2 SVGIG come from the germline V gene (reference sequence). The CDR3 extends over 12 amino acids. In DNA form, the CDR3 reads TGTGCCTGGAGTGTGGGGCTGGGGGGAACTACCTTC. This translates into CAWSVGLGGTTF.

The gene calls are TRBV9 and TRBJ1-5, with D uncertain. The V end lost 0 bases, the J end lost 9 bases, and 13 bases lay between the germline ends. The germline CDR1 and CDR2 sequences are SGDLS and YYNGEE. This CDR3 is 14 amino acids long. CDR3 DNA: TGTGCCAGCAGCGTAGACGGGGTAGGGCGGCCCCAGCATTTT. Amino acid sequence: CASSVDGVGRPQHF.

The table lists this clone with a count of one. The chain is built from TRBV5-8 and TRBJ2-3; TRBD2 matches at 12 bases. Per germline, CDR1 SGHTS and CDR2 YDEGEE. Losses at the gene ends were 4 bases for V and 3 bases for J; bases not matched to a gene: 3. The CDR3 totals 15 residues. CDR3 coding DNA: TGTGCCAGCAGCCCAGGACTAGCGGGAACAGATACGCAGTATTTT. Its protein product is CASSPGLAGTDTQYF.

The chain uses TRBV21-1 and TRBJ2-1; the table's D gene call, TRBD1, was not cross checked with the DNA. TRBV21-1 is labeled a pseudogene. This CDR3 comprises 17 residues. DNA of the CDR3: TGTGCCAGCAGCATGCGACCCGGGACAGGAGTTTGGGATGAGCAGTTCTTC. This encodes CASSMRPGTGVWDEQFF.

Note on this clone: The sample holds other DNA sequences that translate to the same CDR3. The V call is TRBV6-1, the J call TRBJ1-1; D is undetermined. Deletions cut 4 bases from V and 1 base from J, with 7 bases between. This CDR3 has 13 residues. CDR1 and CDR2 (germline): MNHNS, SASEGT. In DNA form, the CDR3 reads TGTGCCAGCAGTGGGACTGCGAACACTGAAGCTTTCTTT. Residues: CASSGTANTEAFF.

This clone was found a few times. This rearrangement joins TRBV19 to TRBJ2-3; possible D gene TRBD1, 6 bases. The CDR3 runs to 18 residues. Trimming stripped 7 bases from V and 0 bases from J, with 23 bases between. The germline CDR1 and CDR2 sequences are LNHDA and SQIVND (reference sequence). CDR3 sequence: CASKGVDAGRYSTDTQYF. For the CDR3, the DNA is TGTGCCAGTAAGGGGGTAGATGCGGGCCGCTATAGCACAGATACGCAGTATTTT.

The chain joins TRBV4-1 to TRBJ2-5, with D perhaps matching TRBD1 (5 bases). The CDR3 extends over 13 amino acids. Germline lookup yields CDR1 MGHRA and CDR2 YSYEKL. V was clipped by 0 bases and J by 7 bases, with 9 bases between them. For the CDR3, the DNA is TGCGCCAGCAGCCAAGACACCCAGGGGACCCAGTACTTC. It codes for CASSQDTQGTQYF.

The V gene is TRBV5-1, the J gene TRBJ2-2; 14 bases are shared with TRBD2. This CDR3 contains 16 residues. The ends lost 7 bases at V and 6 bases at J; junction bases unmatched: 8. The germline CDR1 and CDR2 sequences are SGHRS and YFSETQ. The CDR3 bases are TGCGCCAGCGGAAAGATGACTAGCGGGGGGGCCGGGGAGCTGTTTTTT. Translated, it gives CASGKMTSGGAGELFF.

V gene TRBV30 combines with J gene TRBJ2-5; TRBD1 matches at 9 bases. V lost 3 bases, J lost 1 base, and 9 bases stayed unmatched. The CDR3 contains 16 residues. Looked up from germline, CDR1 is GTSNPN and CDR2 is SVGIG (reference sequence). CDR3 in amino acids: CAWSTGGWGTQETQYF. CDR3 nucleotides: TGTGCCTGGAGCACAGGGGGCTGGGGGACCCAAGAGACCCAGTACTTC.

Here the CDR3 reads CASSSGREHQPQHF. In DNA, the CDR3 is TGTGCCAGCAGTTCAGGACGGGAGCATCAGCCCCAGCATTTT. The V and J genes are TRBV6-5 and TRBJ1-5; no clear D gene. The CDR3 covers 14 residues. Germline V lookup: CDR1 MNHEY, CDR2 SVGAGI. Trimming stripped 4 bases from V and 5 bases from J, with 12 bases between.

This clone occurred once. The CDR3 region is CASSQDGRRGETQYF. CDR3 DNA: TGTGCCAGCAGCCAAGATGGGCGGCGGGGAGAGACCCAGTACTTC. The chain carries TRBV4-2 and TRBJ2-5; possible D gene TRBD2, 6 bases. Germline loops: CDR1 LGHNA, CDR2 YNFKEQ. V was trimmed by 0 bases and J by 4 bases, leaving 12 bases between them. The CDR3 consists of 15 residues.

This chain links TRBV9 with TRBJ1-1, with D possibly TRBD1 on 6 matching bases. V was pared by 0 bases and J by 1 base, with 10 bases between. This CDR3 is built from 15 residues. The germline CDR1 and CDR2 sequences are SGDLS and YYNGEE. The CDR3 bases are TGTGCCAGCAGCGTAGAACTACAGGGGAACACTGAAGCTTTCTTT. Translating it yields CASSVELQGNTEAFF.

In its sample, this clone was seen once. This chain joins TRBV7-8 and TRBJ2-2; 7 bases are a match to TRBD2. CDR1 and CDR2 from the germline V gene are SGHVS and FQNEAQ. Germline trimming cut 1 base from V and 3 bases from J; bases unmatched to any gene: 5. The CDR3 length is 16 residues. The CDR3 protein is CASSLDGGSDTGELFF. In nucleotides, the CDR3 is TGTGCCAGCAGCTTAGACGGCGGGAGCGACACCGGGGAGCTGTTTTTT.

The chain employs TRBV27 and TRBJ2-7; 8 bases agree with TRBD1. Germline loops: CDR1 MNHEY, CDR2 SMNVEV (reference sequence). V gave up 8 bases and J gave up 4 bases; unmatched junction bases: 7. This CDR3 has 13 amino acids. The CDR3 reads CASGSRGLYEQYF. The CDR3 DNA follows: TGTGCCAGCGGAAGCAGGGGGCTGTACGAGCAGTACTTC.